Listed below are T cell receptor beta chains from one sample, sequenced in a study of Ad26.COV2.S vaccination and SARS-CoV-2 variants. Assay: immunoSEQ multiplex PCR; the TCRdb copy retains only in-frame clones and omits some. Among 500,000 or so clones listed, approximately 88% were seen once. The sample consisted of peripheral blood, taken in a trial of Ad26.COV2.S vaccine versus placebo. All receptors derive from a person aged 18-60 years who received the Ad26.COV2.S COVID-19 vaccine or a placebo. The CDR3 runs from the conserved cysteine through the conserved F or W.

v_call	j_call	cdr3_aa
TRBV30	TRBJ1-1	CAWSNPNWVNTEAFF
TRBV5-4	TRBJ2-2	CASSQKGLAGEWNTGELFF
TRBV5-1	TRBJ2-5	CASSLAGGPQETQYF
TRBV27	TRBJ2-1	CATGLWREINNEQFF
TRBV9	TRBJ2-7	CASSAGTQAYEQYF
TRBV3-1/TRBV3-2	TRBJ2-7	CASSQTPNLYEQYF
TRBV29-1	TRBJ1-2	CSVGGHDGYTF
TRBV19	TRBJ2-1	CASSIAGRGLDFLYNEQFF
TRBV9	TRBJ1-2	CASSVGTLGDIYGYTF
TRBV9	TRBJ1-1	CASSVTGVMNTEAFF
TRBV7-9	TRBJ2-2	CASSIGVLTGELFF
TRBV2	TRBJ2-6	CASSEARGGTGLSGANVLTF
TRBV6-5	TRBJ1-1	CASRTPGRNTEAFF
TRBV7-9	TRBJ2-5	CASSTTGPQETQYF
TRBV3-1/TRBV3-2	TRBJ2-5	CASSQGGETQYF
TRBV10-3	TRBJ2-1	CAISDGLAEQFF
TRBV28	TRBJ1-4	CASSLMTGTIEKLFF
TRBV7-3	TRBJ2-1	CASSPSGRAGFEQFF
TRBV15	TRBJ2-1	CATSRVSRSDNEQFF
TRBV28	TRBJ1-1	CASSDPRVGAFF
TRBV6-1	TRBJ1-5	CASSEGDGLPQHF
TRBV28	TRBJ2-1	CASSPGGNRDNEQFF
TRBV4-2	TRBJ2-5	CASSQSGQQSQTQYF